One and the same sample provided the 6 T cell receptor beta chains below, sequenced in a study of T cell responses to AZD1222 COVID-19 vaccine listed by TCRdb under 2021. According to the study, the label for this sample's time point signals: baseline before first vaccination. The library was obtained by the immunoSEQ multiplex PCR assay. This immuneACCESS table, as held by TCRdb, lists in-frame sequences with V and J called but not all clones. Of the missing ones, under half trace to an unresolved V gene in checked studies; the others have no known cause. This sample gives approximately 160,000 clones in total; around 94% of them show up just once. The ten largest clones capture about 0.9% of the sample. This specimen was peripheral blood, taken on day 0 of AZD1222 vaccination. These receptors were collected from an adult in good health.

J is TRBJ2-5 and V is TRBV19, with TRBD1 as a possible D gene (6 bases). This CDR3 contains 13 residues. CDR1 is LNHDA, CDR2 SQIVND, per germline (reference sequence). Trimming stripped 6 bases from V and 3 bases from J, with 11 bases between. The CDR3 is CASRRTAKETQYF. The CDR3 bases are TGTGCCAGTAGGCGGACAGCGAAAGAGACCCAGTACTTC.

The CDR3 nucleotides read TGTGCCAGCAGCCAAGATTTGGCATGGAACACCGGGGAGCTGTTTTTT. It translates to CASSQDLAWNTGELFF. The chain is built from TRBV4-2 and TRBJ2-2; D is uncertain. The CDR3 has 16 residues. Trimming shortened V by 0 bases and J by 1 base, and 9 bases separated the two germline ends. CDR1 LGHNA and CDR2 YNFKEQ come from the germline V gene.

This clone was seen just once. The rearrangement joins TRBV29-1 to TRBJ2-7; unclear D gene. Trimming stripped 1 base from V and 2 bases from J, with 12 bases between. Looked up from germline, CDR1 is SQVTM and CDR2 is ANQGSEA. The CDR3 consists of 14 residues. The CDR3 sequence is CSVEAFAPPYEQYF. The DNA for the CDR3 is TGCAGCGTTGAAGCCTTCGCCCCCCCCTACGAGCAGTACTTC.

The chain is built from TRBV4-1 and TRBJ2-3, with D tentatively TRBD1 (6 bases). Trimming took 6 bases from V and 3 from J, leaving 13 bases between them. CDR3 length: 14 residues. The germline V gene encodes CDR1 MGHRA and CDR2 YSYEKL. CDR3 sequence (DNA): TGCGCCAGCAGATATGACAGGACTACAGATACGCAGTATTTT. Protein product: CASRYDRTTDTQYF.

This chain connects TRBV5-1 to TRBJ1-1; a possible D gene is TRBD1 (5 bases). CDR3 length: 15 amino acids. V gave up 4 bases and J gave up 6 bases, with 19 bases separating them. Germline V gene data show CDR1 as SGHRS and CDR2 as YFSETQ. CDR3 sequence (DNA): TGCGCCAGCAGCCCGACCCAGGGATTCGGCGCTGAAGCTTTCTTT. It is translated as CASSPTQGFGAEAFF.

The chain carries TRBV30 and TRBJ1-1; 9 nucleotides match TRBD1. Germline V lookup: CDR1 GTSNPN, CDR2 SVGIG (reference sequence). The CDR3 is 14 residues long. The junction had 4 bases not matched to a gene; V was cut back by 0 bases and J by 5 bases. The CDR3: CAWSVGTGWTEAFF. CDR3 sequence (DNA): TGTGCCTGGAGTGTTGGGACAGGGTGGACTGAAGCTTTCTTT. The complete variable domain, with remaining parts taken from reference TRBV30 and TRBJ1-1, reads SQTIHQWPATLVQPVGSPLSLECTVEGTSNPNLYWYRQAAGRGLQLLFYSVGIGQISSEVPQNLSASRPQDRQFILSSKKLLLSDSGFYLCAWSVGTGWTEAFFGQGTRLTVV.